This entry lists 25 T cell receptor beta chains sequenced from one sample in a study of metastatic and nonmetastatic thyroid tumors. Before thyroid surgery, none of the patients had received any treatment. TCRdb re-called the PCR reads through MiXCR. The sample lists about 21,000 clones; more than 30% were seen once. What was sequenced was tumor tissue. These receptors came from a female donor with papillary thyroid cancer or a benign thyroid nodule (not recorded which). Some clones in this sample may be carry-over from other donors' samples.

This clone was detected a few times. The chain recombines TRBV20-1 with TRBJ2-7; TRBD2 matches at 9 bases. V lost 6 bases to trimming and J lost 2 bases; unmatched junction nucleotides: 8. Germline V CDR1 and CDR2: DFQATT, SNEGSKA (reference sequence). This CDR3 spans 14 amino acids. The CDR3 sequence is CSAVGAGGTYEQYF. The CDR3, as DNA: TGCAGTGCCGTAGGAGCGGGAGGTACCTACGAGCAGTACTTC.

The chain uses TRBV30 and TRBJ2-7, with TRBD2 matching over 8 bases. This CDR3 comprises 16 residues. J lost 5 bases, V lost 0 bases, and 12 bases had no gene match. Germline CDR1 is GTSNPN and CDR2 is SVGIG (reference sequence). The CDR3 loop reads CAWSVPDGVLADEQYF. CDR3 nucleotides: TGTGCCTGGAGTGTACCCGACGGTGTACTAGCGGACGAGCAGTACTTC.

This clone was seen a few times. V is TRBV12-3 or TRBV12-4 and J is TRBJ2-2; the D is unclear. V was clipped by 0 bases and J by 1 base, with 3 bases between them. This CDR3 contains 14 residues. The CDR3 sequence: CASSLAQNTGELFF. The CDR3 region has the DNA TGTGCCAGCAGTTTAGCCCAGAACACCGGGGAGCTGTTTTTT.

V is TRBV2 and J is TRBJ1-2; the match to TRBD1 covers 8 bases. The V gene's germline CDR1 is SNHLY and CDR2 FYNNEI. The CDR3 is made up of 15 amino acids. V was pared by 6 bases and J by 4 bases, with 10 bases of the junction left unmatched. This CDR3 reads CASSSILQGVYGYTF. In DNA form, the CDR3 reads TGTGCCAGCAGCAGTATTCTACAGGGGGTCTATGGCTACACCTTC. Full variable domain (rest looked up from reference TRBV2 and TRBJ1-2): EPEVTQTPSHQVTQMGQEVILRCVPISNHLYFYWYRQILGQKVEFLVSFYNNEISEKSEIFDDQFSVERPDGSNFTLKIRSTKLEDSAMYFCASSSILQGVYGYTFGSGTRLTVV.

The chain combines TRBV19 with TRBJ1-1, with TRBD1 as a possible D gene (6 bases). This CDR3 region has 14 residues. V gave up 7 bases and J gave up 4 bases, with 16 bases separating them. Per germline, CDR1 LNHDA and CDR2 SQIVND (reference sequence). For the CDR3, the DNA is TGTGCCAGTACCCTACAGGGCGGGCGCACTGAAGCTTTCTTT. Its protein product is CASTLQGGRTEAFF.

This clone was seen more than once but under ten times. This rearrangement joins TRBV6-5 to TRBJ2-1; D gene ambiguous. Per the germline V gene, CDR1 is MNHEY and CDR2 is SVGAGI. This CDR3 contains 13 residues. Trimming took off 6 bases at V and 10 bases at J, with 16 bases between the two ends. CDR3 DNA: TGTGCCAGCAGCGCCGTTCGCTCTCGGGAGCAGTTCTTC. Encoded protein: CASSAVRSREQFF.

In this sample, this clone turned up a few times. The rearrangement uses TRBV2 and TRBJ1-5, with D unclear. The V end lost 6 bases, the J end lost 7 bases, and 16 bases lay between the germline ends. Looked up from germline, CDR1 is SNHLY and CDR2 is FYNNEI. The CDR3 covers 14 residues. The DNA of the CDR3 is TGTGCCAGCAGCGCTTCTTCCTTGGAGCAGCCCCAGCATTTT. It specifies CASSASSLEQPQHF.

The CDR3 DNA sequence: TGTGCCAGCAGCTTAGATATAGCGGGGAACTACGAGCAGTACTTC. Its protein product is CASSLDIAGNYEQYF. This rearrangement joins TRBV11-2 to TRBJ2-7; 8 bases align to TRBD2. CDR3 length equals 15 residues. V shed 0 bases, J shed 3 bases, and the junction held 4 bases outside the gene matches. The germline V gene has CDR1 SGHAT and CDR2 FQNNGV.

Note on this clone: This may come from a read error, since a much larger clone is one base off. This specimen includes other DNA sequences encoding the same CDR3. CDR3 sequence reads: CASSIVREETQYF. The CDR3 DNA follows: TGTGCAAGTAGTATAGTCAGGGAAGAGACCCAGTACTTC. The chain carries TRBV19 and TRBJ2-5, with TRBD1 as a possible D gene (5 bases). Germline V gene lookup returns CDR1 LNHDA and CDR2 SQIVND (reference sequence). The CDR3 sequence is 13 residues long.

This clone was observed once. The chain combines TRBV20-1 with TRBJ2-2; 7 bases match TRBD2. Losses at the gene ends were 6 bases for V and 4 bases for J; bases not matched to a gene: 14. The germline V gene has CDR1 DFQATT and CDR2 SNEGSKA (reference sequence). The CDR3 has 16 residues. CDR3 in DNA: TGCAGTGCCATCCCGGACGGGAGGCTGTCCACCGGGGAGCTGTTTTTT. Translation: CSAIPDGRLSTGELFF.

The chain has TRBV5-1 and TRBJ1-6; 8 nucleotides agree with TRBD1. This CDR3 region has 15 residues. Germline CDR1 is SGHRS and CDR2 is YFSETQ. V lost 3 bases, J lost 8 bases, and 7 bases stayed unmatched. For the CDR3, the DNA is TGCGCCAGCAGCTCGAGACAGGGGTTGGATTCACCCCTCCACTTT. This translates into CASSSRQGLDSPLHF.

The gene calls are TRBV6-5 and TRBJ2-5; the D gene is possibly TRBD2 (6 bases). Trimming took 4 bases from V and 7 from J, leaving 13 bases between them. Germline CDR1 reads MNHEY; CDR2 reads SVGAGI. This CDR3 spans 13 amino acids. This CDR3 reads CASSSEGRGTQYF. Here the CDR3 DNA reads TGTGCCAGCAGTTCGGAGGGGCGGGGGACCCAGTACTTC.

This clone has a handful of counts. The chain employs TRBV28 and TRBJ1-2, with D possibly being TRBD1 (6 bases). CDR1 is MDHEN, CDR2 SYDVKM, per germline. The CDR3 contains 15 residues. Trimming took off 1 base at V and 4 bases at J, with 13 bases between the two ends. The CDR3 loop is CASSLSGQLSYGYTF. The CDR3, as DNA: TGTGCCAGCAGTTTATCCGGACAGTTGTCCTATGGCTACACCTTC.

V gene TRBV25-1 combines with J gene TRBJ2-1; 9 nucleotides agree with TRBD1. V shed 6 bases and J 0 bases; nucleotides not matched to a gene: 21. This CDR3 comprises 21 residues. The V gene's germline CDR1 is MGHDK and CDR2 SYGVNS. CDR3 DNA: TGTGCCAGCAGCGCAGCACCGGGACAGGGAGTCCCTGGGGGCTCCTACAATGAGCAGTTCTTC. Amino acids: CASSAAPGQGVPGGSYNEQFF.

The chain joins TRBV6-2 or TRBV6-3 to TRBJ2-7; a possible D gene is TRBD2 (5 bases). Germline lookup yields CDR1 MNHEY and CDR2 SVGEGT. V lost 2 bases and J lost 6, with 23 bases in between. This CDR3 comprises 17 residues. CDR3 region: CASSYPIGRALGGEQYF. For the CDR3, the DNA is TGTGCCAGCAGTTACCCTATCGGGCGGGCATTGGGTGGCGAGCAGTACTTC.

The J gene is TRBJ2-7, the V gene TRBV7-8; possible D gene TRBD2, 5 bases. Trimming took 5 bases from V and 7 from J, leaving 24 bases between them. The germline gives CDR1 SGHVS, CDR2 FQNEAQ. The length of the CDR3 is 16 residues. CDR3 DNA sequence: TGTGCCAGCAGCCCAAGAGGAAGCGGACCACTTGGGGAGCAGTACTTC. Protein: CASSPRGSGPLGEQYF.

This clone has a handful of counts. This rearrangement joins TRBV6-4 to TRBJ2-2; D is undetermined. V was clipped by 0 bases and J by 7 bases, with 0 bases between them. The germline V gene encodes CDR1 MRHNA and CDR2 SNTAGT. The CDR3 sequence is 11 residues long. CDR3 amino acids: CASSDSGELFF. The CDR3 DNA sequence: TGTGCCAGCAGTGACTCCGGGGAGCTGTTTTTT.

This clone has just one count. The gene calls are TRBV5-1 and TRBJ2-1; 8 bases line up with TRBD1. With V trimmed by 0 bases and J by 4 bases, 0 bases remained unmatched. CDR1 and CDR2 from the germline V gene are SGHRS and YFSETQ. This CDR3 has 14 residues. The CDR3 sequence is CASSLGDRYNEQFF. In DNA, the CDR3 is TGCGCCAGCAGCTTGGGGGACAGGTACAATGAGCAGTTCTTC.

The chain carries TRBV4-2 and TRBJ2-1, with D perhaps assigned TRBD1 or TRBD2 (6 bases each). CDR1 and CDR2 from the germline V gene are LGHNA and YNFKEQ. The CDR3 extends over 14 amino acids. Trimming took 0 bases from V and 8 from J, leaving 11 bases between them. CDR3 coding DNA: TGTGCCAGCAGCCAAGATAGGGGGGTAGATGAGCAGTTCTTC. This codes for CASSQDRGVDEQFF.

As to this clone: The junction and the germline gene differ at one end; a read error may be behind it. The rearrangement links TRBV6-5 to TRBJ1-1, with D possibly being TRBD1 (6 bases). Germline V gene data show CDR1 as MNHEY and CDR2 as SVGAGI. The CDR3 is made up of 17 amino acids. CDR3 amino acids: CASSSEPVGQINTEAFF. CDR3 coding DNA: TGTGCTAGCAGTTCCGAGCCGGTCGGACAGATTAACACTGAAGCTTTCTTT.

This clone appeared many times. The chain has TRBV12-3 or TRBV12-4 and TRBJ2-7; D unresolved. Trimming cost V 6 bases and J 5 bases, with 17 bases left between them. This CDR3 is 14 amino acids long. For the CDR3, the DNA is TGTGCCAGCAGCCCCTCCTACGGTGGTGACGAGCAGTACTTC. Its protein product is CASSPSYGGDEQYF.

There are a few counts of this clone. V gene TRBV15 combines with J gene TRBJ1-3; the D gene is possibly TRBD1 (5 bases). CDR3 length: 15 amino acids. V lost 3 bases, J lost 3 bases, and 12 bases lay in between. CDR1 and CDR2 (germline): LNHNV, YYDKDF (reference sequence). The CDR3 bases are TGTGCCACCAGCAGTCTGTCAGGGATTGGAAACACCATATATTTT. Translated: CATSSLSGIGNTIYF.

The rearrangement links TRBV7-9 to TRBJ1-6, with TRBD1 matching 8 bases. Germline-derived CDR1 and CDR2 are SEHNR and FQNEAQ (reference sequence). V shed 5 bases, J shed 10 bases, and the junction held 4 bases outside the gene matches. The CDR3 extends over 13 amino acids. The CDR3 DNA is TGTGCCAGCAGCACAGGGGGTCGATCACCCCTCCACTTT. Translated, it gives CASSTGGRSPLHF.

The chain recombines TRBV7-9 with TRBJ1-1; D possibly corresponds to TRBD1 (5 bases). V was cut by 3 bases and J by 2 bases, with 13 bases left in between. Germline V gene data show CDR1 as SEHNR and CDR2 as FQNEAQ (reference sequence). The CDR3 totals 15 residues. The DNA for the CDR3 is TGTGCCAGCAGCTTTCAAGGGACGGTTAACACTGAAGCTTTCTTT. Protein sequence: CASSFQGTVNTEAFF.

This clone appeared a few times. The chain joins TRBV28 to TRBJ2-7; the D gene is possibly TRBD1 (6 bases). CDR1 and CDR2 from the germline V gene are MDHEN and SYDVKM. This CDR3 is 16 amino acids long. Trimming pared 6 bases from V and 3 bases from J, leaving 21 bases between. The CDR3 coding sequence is TGTGCCAGCAGACCATCCAACAGGGATTGGTTCTACGAGCAGTACTTC. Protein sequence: CASRPSNRDWFYEQYF.